This entry lists 3 T cell receptor beta chains sequenced from one sample in a study of cytomegalovirus exposure and HLA in healthy donors. PCR was performed using 60 Vbeta and 13 Jbeta primers. TCRdb keeps only in-frame clones here, not all; method: immunoSEQ multiplex PCR. Among about 240,000 clones listed, around 80% were seen once. The sequencing input was PBMCs. Receptors were obtained from a woman aged 60-70 years in good health and CMV-seropositive.

In this sample, this clone turned up once. The chain couples TRBV10-3 to TRBJ1-2; D is perhaps TRBD1 (6 bases). The CDR3 totals 14 residues. Germline lookup yields CDR1 ENHRY and CDR2 SYGVKD. V shed 2 bases and J shed 2 bases, with 9 bases lying between them. The CDR3 DNA sequence: TGTGCCATCAGTGAGGGACAGCGCAACTATGGCTACACCTTC. Protein product: CAISEGQRNYGYTF.

This chain joins TRBV7-3 and TRBJ2-2; no firm D call. The germline V and J ends were trimmed by 0 bases and 4 bases, with 12 bases remaining between them. In germline, CDR1 is SGHTA, CDR2 FQGTGA. This CDR3 spans 16 amino acids. The CDR3 region is CASSLTARSPTGELFF. CDR3 in DNA: TGTGCCAGCAGCTTAACCGCCCGGTCCCCCACCGGGGAGCTGTTTTTT.

This chain links TRBV10-2 with TRBJ1-1; D unresolved. V lost 3 bases to trimming and J lost 4 bases, with 15 bases between them. In germline, CDR1 is WSHSY, CDR2 SAAADI. This CDR3 is 15 amino acids long. CDR3 protein: CASSEAWSLGTEAFF. For the CDR3, the DNA is TGCGCCAGCAGTGAAGCGTGGTCACTTGGCACTGAAGCTTTCTTT.